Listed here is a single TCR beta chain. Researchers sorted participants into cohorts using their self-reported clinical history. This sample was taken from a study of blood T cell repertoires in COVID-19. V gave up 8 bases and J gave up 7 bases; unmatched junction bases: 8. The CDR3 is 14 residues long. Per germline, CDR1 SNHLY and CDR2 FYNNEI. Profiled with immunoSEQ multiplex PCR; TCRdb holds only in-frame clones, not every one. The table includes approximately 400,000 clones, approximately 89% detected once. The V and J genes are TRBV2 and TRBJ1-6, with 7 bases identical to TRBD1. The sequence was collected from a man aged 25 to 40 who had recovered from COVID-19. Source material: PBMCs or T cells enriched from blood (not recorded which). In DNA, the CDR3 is TGTGCCAGCGAGACGGACAGGAGGAATTCACCCCTCCACTTT. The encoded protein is CASETDRRNSPLHF. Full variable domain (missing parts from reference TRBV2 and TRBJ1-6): EPEVTQTPSHQVTQMGQEVILRCVPISNHLYFYWYRQILGQKVEFLVSFYNNEISEKSEIFDDQFSVERPDGSNFTLKIRSTKLEDSAMYFCASETDRRNSPLHFGNGTRLTVT.